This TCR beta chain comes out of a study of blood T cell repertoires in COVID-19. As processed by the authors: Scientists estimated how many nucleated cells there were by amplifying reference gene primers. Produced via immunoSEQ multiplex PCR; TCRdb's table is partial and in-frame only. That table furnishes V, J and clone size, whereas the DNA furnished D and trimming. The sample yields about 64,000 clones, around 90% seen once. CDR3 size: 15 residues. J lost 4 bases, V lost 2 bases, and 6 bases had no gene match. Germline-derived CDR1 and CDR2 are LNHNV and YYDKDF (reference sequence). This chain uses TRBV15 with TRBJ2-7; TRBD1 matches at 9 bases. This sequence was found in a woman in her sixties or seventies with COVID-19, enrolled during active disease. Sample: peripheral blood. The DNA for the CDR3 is TGTGCCACCAGCAGACCACCGGGACAGGGTTACGAGCAGTACTTC. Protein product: CATSRPPGQGYEQYF.